This T cell receptor beta chain was sequenced in a study of blood T cell repertoires in COVID-19 (dated by TCRdb to about 2020). About the study as a whole: Samples from collaborators originated in the United States, Italy and Spain and spanned both the acute and convalescent phases of COVID-19. Sample metadata almost always included a de-identified subject ID, COVID-19 status, age in years and sex. Where available, HLA class I and class II types were taken from metadata supplied by the sample provider and were not determined by assay-based typing. The material from the prospective study consisted of cDNA or gDNA derived from T cells, B-cell-depleted T cells, or PBMCs. The repertoires were made available in a free public database intended to serve as a resource for research on the immune response to SARS-CoV-2. Deeply sampled blood TCRbeta repertoires from subjects exposed to, actively infected with, or recovered from COVID-19 were included in the dataset. Samples came from the ongoing ImmuneRACE study (first 160 participants) plus 1,254 subjects from 6 global collaborators.

General study outcomes and caveats: How much clinical and demographic metadata was included differed by source and by participant, and the metadata was provided uncurated.

TCRbeta CDR3 regions were amplified from genomic DNA by means of the immunoSEQ Assay, a bias-controlled multiplex PCR. Per the source publication's procedure: The number of nucleated cells in each sample was estimated from the amplification of reference gene primers within the assay. To quantify the absolute abundance of each unique TCRbeta CDR3 rearrangement, sequence reads were collapsed and filtered. For each sample, productive Simpson clonality was calculated as the square root of Simpson's diversity index over productive rearrangements. Held by TCRdb, this immuneACCESS table contains in-frame sequences only and omits some clones. Under half of the omission traces to an unresolved V gene where checked; the cause of the rest is unknown. V and J calls and clone size are copied from that table; D and trimming were computed from the DNA. The sample table shows about half a million clones, and around 85% are seen once. Of the sample, around 7.9% falls within the top ten clones.

In the prospective study, participants were roughly 18 to 95 years old, resided in about two dozen geographic areas of the United States, and were enrolled through a virtual design. In the prospective study, cohorts were assigned on the basis of participant-reported clinical history obtained from a screening survey and a study questionnaire. Recovered participants in ImmuneRACE Cohort 3 were defined as having two consecutive negative NP/OP PCR tests, clearance from a healthcare professional, or resolution of symptoms. Each participant in the prospective study had whole blood, serum and a nasopharyngeal or oropharyngeal swab collected by mobile phlebotomists. Additional blood draws and questionnaires over an approximately two-month period could optionally be provided by prospective study participants. Blood samples from the prospective study were shipped frozen or at room temperature prior to DNA extraction.

The germline V gene encodes CDR1 SGHRS and CDR2 YFSETQ. Counted from cysteine to phenylalanine, this CDR3 has 12 amino acids. Solely the CDR3 DNA is kept, with 36 bases framed from the first base. Deletion took 0 bases off V and 5 bases off J, with a span of 5 bases between the germline ends. Concerning this clone: The clone's antigen remains unknown. No qualities accompany the bases; no much larger clone lies one base away.

The sample was PBMCs or T cells enriched from blood (not recorded which). The source is a woman between 55 and 75 years old who had recovered from COVID-19. The chain links TRBV5-1 with TRBJ2-5; the D gene is unclear. The CDR3 region: CASSLDTETQYF. Here is the DNA: TGCGCCAGCAGCTTGGACACGGAGACCCAGTACTTC.